The next 30 T cell receptor beta chains were all read from a single sample in a study of T cell changes during pregnancy in multiple sclerosis. TCRdb's table, derived via immunoSEQ multiplex PCR, lists solely in-frame clones and lacks some. The sample has tens of thousands of clones; 89% are singletons. Specimen: CD4+ T cells from peripheral blood mononuclear cells, collected in the first trimester of pregnancy. Every receptor here comes from a female donor with multiple sclerosis, enrolled in a pregnancy study.

The rearrangement joins TRBV5-6 to TRBJ2-1; TRBD2 might be the D (6 bases). Deletions cut 6 bases from V and 0 bases from J, with 25 bases between. The CDR3 sequence is 19 residues long. Per the germline V gene, CDR1 is SGHDT and CDR2 is YYEEEE. CDR3 sequence reads: CASTPRDWIPSSSYNEQFF. The DNA for the CDR3 is TGTGCCAGCACCCCCCGGGACTGGATCCCTTCGAGCTCCTACAATGAGCAGTTCTTC.

The chain combines TRBV27 with TRBJ1-1; D possibly corresponds to TRBD1 (6 bases). Per germline, CDR1 MNHEY and CDR2 SMNVEV (reference sequence). The CDR3 loop spans 13 amino acids. V lost 7 bases to trimming and J lost 1 base, with 10 bases between them. For the CDR3, the DNA is TGTGCCAGCAAAGGGACATGGAACACTGAAGCTTTCTTT. Translating it yields CASKGTWNTEAFF.

The chain is built from TRBV9 and TRBJ2-5, with a tentative D call TRBD1 (5 bases). The V end was cut by 3 bases, the J end by 3 bases, with 18 bases between. Looked up from germline, CDR1 is SGDLS and CDR2 is YYNGEE. CDR3 length: 16 amino acids. For the CDR3, the DNA is TGTGCCAGCAGCGCCGACCCCCTCAGGGTAGAAGAGACCCAGTACTTC. Translating it yields CASSADPLRVEETQYF. Variable domain in full (rest from reference TRBV9 and TRBJ2-5): DSGVTQTPKHLITATGQRVTLRCSPRSGDLSVYWYQQSLDQGLQFLIQYYNGEERAKGNILERFSAQQFPDLHSELNLSSLELGDSALYFCASSADPLRVEETQYFGPGTRLLVL.

The rearrangement links TRBV2 to TRBJ2-7; D might be TRBD1 (6 bases). The CDR3 spans 15 residues. V dropped 5 bases and J dropped 0 bases, with 14 bases sitting between them. The germline V gene has CDR1 SNHLY and CDR2 FYNNEI. In DNA form, the CDR3 reads TGTGCCAGCAGTCCCAACGGACAGACCTCCTACGAGCAGTACTTC. Its protein product is CASSPNGQTSYEQYF.

This clone was recorded once. The chain has TRBV18 and TRBJ2-1, with 16 bases that match TRBD2. CDR1 and CDR2 from the germline V gene are KGHSH and LQKENI. Trimming cost V 3 bases and J 9 bases; bases outside gene matches: 5. There are 16 residues in the CDR3. The CDR3 loop is CASSPAGTSGRGEQFF. The CDR3 DNA reads as TGTGCCAGCTCACCTGCCGGGACTAGCGGGAGGGGTGAGCAGTTCTTC.

The chain joins TRBV11-2 to TRBJ1-1, with 8 bases fitting TRBD1. Germline trimming cut 5 bases from V and 3 bases from J; bases unmatched to any gene: 8. The CDR3 is made up of 15 amino acids. The germline V gene encodes CDR1 SGHAT and CDR2 FQNNGV. The DNA for the CDR3 is TGTGCCAGCAGCCGCCTTCAGGGGGCGTACACTGAAGCTTTCTTT. This codes for CASSRLQGAYTEAFF.

This sequence joins TRBV5-1 and TRBJ2-7; 10 bases are shared with TRBD1. CDR1 SGHRS and CDR2 YFSETQ come from the germline V gene. CDR3 length equals 14 residues. V was pared by 4 bases and J by 2 bases, with 3 bases of the junction left unmatched. The CDR3: CASSQDRGAYEQYF. CDR3 nucleotide sequence: TGCGCCAGCAGCCAGGACAGGGGGGCCTACGAGCAGTACTTC.

The CDR3 here is CASSLNSLGIQYF. The CDR3 DNA follows: TGTGCCAGCAGCTTGAATAGTCTCGGCATTCAGTACTTC. The chain has TRBV5-4 and TRBJ2-4; D uncertain. Trimming left V 1 base short and J 9 bases short, with 11 bases between. Germline lookup yields CDR1 SGHNT and CDR2 YYREEE (reference sequence). The CDR3 extends over 13 amino acids.

The rearrangement links TRBV6-1 to TRBJ2-7; TRBD2 aligns across 8 bases. The V segment lost 7 bases and the J segment 4 bases; nucleotides outside the gene matches: 9. This CDR3 has 14 residues. Germline CDR1 and CDR2: MNHNS and SASEGT. As DNA, the CDR3 is TGTGCCAGCAAAGCGGGAGTAGGTTGGTACGAGCAGTACTTC. Its protein is CASKAGVGWYEQYF.

In nucleotides, the CDR3 is TGTGCCAGCAGCCCTAATCCTTTAACCGGGACTCCGTTAGGGGAGCTGTTTTTT. It codes for CASSPNPLTGTPLGELFF. The chain carries TRBV7-3 and TRBJ2-2; the D gene is possibly TRBD2 (6 bases). The germline V gene has CDR1 SGHTA and CDR2 FQGTGA. V shed 5 bases and J shed 8 bases, with 27 bases lying between them. The CDR3 covers 18 residues.

This chain connects TRBV14 to TRBJ2-7; D is possibly TRBD1 (5 bases). V lost 0 bases to trimming and J lost 2 bases, with 23 bases between them. There are 19 residues in the CDR3. Germline V gene sequence: CDR1 SGHDN, CDR2 FVKESK. The CDR3 sequence: CASSQDRFGVAGPAYEQYF. The CDR3 DNA follows: TGTGCCAGCAGCCAAGATCGGTTTGGGGTGGCAGGGCCGGCCTACGAGCAGTACTTC.

The chain couples TRBV19 to TRBJ2-3; TRBD2 might be the D (5 bases). From germline, CDR1 is LNHDA and CDR2 SQIVND (reference sequence). Trimming pared 3 bases from V and 2 bases from J, leaving 12 bases between. The CDR3 is 15 amino acids. The CDR3 spells CASSIRRVSTDTQYF. The CDR3 DNA is TGTGCCAGTAGTATTCGGCGGGTTTCCACAGATACGCAGTATTTT.

The genes are TRBV20-1 and TRBJ2-5; D is unresolved. V lost 3 bases, J lost 5 bases, and 7 bases lay in between. Germline values: CDR1 DFQATT, CDR2 SNEGSKA (reference sequence). The CDR3 has 11 residues. The CDR3: CSASVGETQYF. The CDR3 nucleotides read TGCAGTGCTAGTGTGGGCGAGACCCAGTACTTC.

The chain links TRBV9 to TRBJ1-4, with D possibly TRBD1 on 5 matching bases. V dropped 4 bases and J dropped 3 bases, with 16 bases sitting between them. This CDR3 has 16 residues. Germline V gene sequence: CDR1 SGDLS, CDR2 YYNGEE. In DNA form, the CDR3 reads TGTGCCAGCAGCCCTCGGTTTGGGGGGGCTAATGAAAAACTGTTTTTT. Residues: CASSPRFGGANEKLFF.

This chain uses TRBV9 with TRBJ2-7, with TRBD2 matching 10 bases. This CDR3 comprises 17 residues. Germline loops: CDR1 SGDLS, CDR2 YYNGEE. Trimming at V came to 4 bases and at J to 8 bases, leaving 18 bases not matched to a gene. The CDR3 region has the DNA TGTGCCAGCAGCCCAAGGAAAATAGCGGGAGGTCTTGGGAAGCAGTACTTC. This encodes CASSPRKIAGGLGKQYF.

CDR3: CASSYSSAGEWETQYF. In DNA form, the CDR3 reads TGTGCCAGCAGTTACTCGTCTGCGGGAGAGTGGGAGACCCAGTACTTC. The V call is TRBV6-5, the J call TRBJ2-5, with 7 bases aligning to TRBD2. The germline V gene has CDR1 MNHEY and CDR2 SVGAGI. Trimming at V came to 0 bases and at J to 5 bases, leaving 9 bases not matched to a gene. This CDR3 spans 16 amino acids.

This chain joins TRBV6-5 and TRBJ2-7; a weak D match, TRBD2 (5 bases). The CDR3 is 14 residues long. V was cut by 6 bases and J by 1 base, with 13 bases left in between. Germline CDR1 reads MNHEY; CDR2 reads SVGAGI. The CDR3 DNA is TGTGCCAGCAGATACCGGACTGAATCCTACGAGCAGTACTTC. The encoded protein is CASRYRTESYEQYF.

The chain combines TRBV7-9 with TRBJ1-1; 9 bases are a match to TRBD1. After removal of 6 bases from V and 4 bases from J, the junction contained 9 bases not matched to a gene. Germline values: CDR1 SEHNR, CDR2 FQNEAQ (reference sequence). CDR3 length equals 15 residues. Here the CDR3 reads CASRAGTGSPTEAFF. As DNA, the CDR3 is TGTGCCAGCAGGGCCGGGACAGGGTCCCCCACTGAAGCTTTCTTT.

V usage is TRBV5-1 and J usage is TRBJ2-3, with D tentatively TRBD2 (5 bases). The CDR3 loop spans 15 amino acids. Looked up from germline, CDR1 is SGHRS and CDR2 is YFSETQ. V was cut by 0 bases and J by 1 base, with 9 bases left in between. The CDR3 DNA sequence: TGCGCCAGCAGCTTGGGCAGCGGACGCACAGATACGCAGTATTTT. This gives the protein CASSLGSGRTDTQYF.

The rearrangement links TRBV5-1 to TRBJ1-4; 9 nucleotides align to TRBD1. Trimming at V came to 3 bases and at J to 7 bases, leaving 10 bases not matched to a gene. CDR1 is SGHRS, CDR2 YFSETQ, per germline. The CDR3 consists of 16 residues. CDR3 nucleotide sequence: TGCGCCAGCAGCTATTTACAGGGGGCAGGTGGTGAAAAACTGTTTTTT. Protein product: CASSYLQGAGGEKLFF.

The genes are TRBV28 and TRBJ1-1, with TRBD1 as a possible D gene (5 bases). Germline CDR1 MDHEN, CDR2 SYDVKM. This CDR3 has 13 residues. Trimming stripped 8 bases from V and 4 bases from J, with 14 bases between. DNA of the CDR3: TGTGCCAGCGCCCCCCCAACAGGCACTGAAGCTTTCTTT. It codes for CASAPPTGTEAFF.

This chain uses TRBV15 with TRBJ1-1; 7 bases are a match to TRBD1. Germline loops: CDR1 LNHNV, CDR2 YYDKDF (reference sequence). The CDR3 is made up of 17 amino acids. The V gene end was trimmed by 1 base and the J gene end by 1 base; junction bases not matched to a gene: 9. CDR3 nucleotide sequence: TGTGCCACCAGCAGAGGACCCCCCGGGACAGCGAACACTGAAGCTTTCTTT. Its protein product is CATSRGPPGTANTEAFF.

DNA for the CDR3: TGTGCCAGCAGTGATAGCGGGAACTACAATGAGCAGTTCTTC. The encoded protein is CASSDSGNYNEQFF. V gene TRBV25-1 combines with J gene TRBJ2-1, with TRBD2 matching 8 bases. CDR1 and CDR2 from the germline V gene are MGHDK and SYGVNS. Trimming cost V 3 bases and J 3 bases; bases outside gene matches: 1. The CDR3 contains 14 residues.

The gene calls are TRBV19 and TRBJ1-2; TRBD1 matches 10 bases. This CDR3 has 15 residues. Germline loops: CDR1 LNHDA, CDR2 SQIVND (reference sequence). V was pared by 9 bases and J by 6 bases, with 13 bases of the junction left unmatched. Here the CDR3 DNA reads TGTGCCAGCAACCTACGGACAGGGGGATCAAATGGCTACACCTTC. As protein: CASNLRTGGSNGYTF.

The chain couples TRBV29-1 to TRBJ1-1; the D is unclear. The CDR3 has 12 amino acids. V was pared by 3 bases and J by 0 bases, with 5 bases between. Germline V gives CDR1 SQVTM, CDR2 ANQGSEA. CDR3 coding DNA: TGCAGCGTTGAGGGAGTGAACACTGAAGCTTTCTTT. Translated, it gives CSVEGVNTEAFF. Drawing the rest from reference TRBV29-1 and TRBJ1-1, the complete variable domain is SAVISQKPSRDICQRGTSLTIQCQVDSQVTMMFWYRQQPGQSLTLIATANQGSEATYESGFVIDKFPISRPNLTFSTLTVSNMSPEDSSIYLCSVEGVNTEAFFGQGTRLTVV.

In the case of this clone: Within the sample, other DNA sequences also encode this same CDR3. This chain links TRBV5-1 with TRBJ2-2; 7 bases agree with TRBD1. The CDR3 is 16 residues long. The V and J ends lost 4 bases and 0 bases, in that order; junction bases with no gene match: 6. Germline-derived CDR1 and CDR2 are SGHRS and YFSETQ. CDR3 nucleotides: TGCGCCAGCAGCCCCCGGACAGGAACGAACACCGGGGAGCTGTTTTTT. This sequence encodes CASSPRTGTNTGELFF.

This sequence joins TRBV28 and TRBJ2-7, with D possibly TRBD2 on 6 matching bases. V gave up 8 bases and J gave up 2 bases, with 13 bases separating them. The germline V gene has CDR1 MDHEN and CDR2 SYDVKM. This CDR3 is 13 amino acids long. This CDR3 is CASHRLVPYEQYF. DNA of the CDR3: TGTGCCAGCCATAGACTAGTTCCCTACGAGCAGTACTTC. Combining the CDR3 with reference TRBV28 and TRBJ2-7 gives the whole variable domain DVKVTQSSRYLVKRTGEKVFLECVQDMDHENMFWYRQDPGLGLRLIYFSYDVKMKEKGDIPEGYSVSREKKERFSLILESASTNQTSMYLCASHRLVPYEQYFGPGTRLTVT.

The chain carries TRBV29-1 and TRBJ2-1; 12 bases are a match to TRBD2. CDR3 size: 14 residues. Unmatched junction bases numbered 7, after V lost 4 bases and J lost 9 bases. Germline V gene data show CDR1 as SQVTM and CDR2 as ANQGSEA. The CDR3 loop reads CSVVLRLAGVEQFF. CDR3 sequence (DNA): TGCAGCGTTGTTCTTAGACTAGCGGGAGTTGAGCAGTTCTTC.

The rearrangement joins TRBV6-5 to TRBJ2-1; possible D gene TRBD1, 6 bases. Germline V gives CDR1 MNHEY, CDR2 SVGAGI. CDR3 size: 15 residues. Trimming left V 5 bases short and J 6 bases short, with 17 bases between. The CDR3 loop is CASSRTDSRRNEQFF. The CDR3 DNA sequence: TGTGCCAGCAGTCGGACAGATTCTCGCCGCAATGAGCAGTTCTTC.

The gene calls are TRBV9 and TRBJ2-5; D perhaps matches TRBD2 (6 bases). The end of the DNA aligns better with TRBJ2-7, so the J call may be wrong. The CDR3 runs to 13 residues. From germline, CDR1 is SGDLS and CDR2 YYNGEE. The CDR3 loop is CASSVQGGDEQYF. The DNA of the CDR3 is TGTGCCAGCAGCGTACAGGGAGGAGACGAGCAGTACTTC.